This T cell receptor beta chain was captured by sequencing in a study of PD-L1 blockade in urothelial cancer. For the study at large: Blood-derived samples held a median roughly 150,000 T cells.

Method: immunoSEQ multiplex PCR; TCRdb's copy keeps in-frame clones and lacks some. There are about 50,000 clones in the sample; about 85% occur only once, and 1.9% lies in the top ten. CDR3 length: 15 residues. V gave up 4 bases and J gave up 8 bases; unmatched junction bases: 8. Per germline, CDR1 LNHNV and CDR2 YYDKDF (reference sequence). The sample's time point: peripheral blood 6 weeks after treatment start. Urothelial carcinoma, locally advanced or metastatic, affected the patients. The clonotype comes from a man in his fifties or sixties with urothelial cancer. The specimen was PBMCs, collected around atezolizumab (anti-PD-L1) treatment. This chain joins TRBV15 and TRBJ1-2; 12 positions agree with TRBD1. This CDR3 reads CATSNRDRGRGGYTF. DNA for the CDR3: TGTGCCACCAGCAACCGGGACAGGGGGCGAGGAGGCTACACCTTC.